This TCR beta chain emerged from a study of T-cell memory formation after mild COVID-19. Study-level findings and limits: CD4+ contracting clones were found mainly in CM and EM, and CD8+ ones in EMRA. Clones contracting over day 15 to 85 were CD4/CD8 balanced, with later expanders leaning CD4+. Pre-infection memory held some responding clones, suggesting pre-existing cross-reactive T cells responded.

Using constant-segment primers, 5'RACE produced TCR alpha and TCR beta cDNA libraries carrying sample barcodes and UMIs. TCRdb processed the 5' RACE reads anew with MiXCR; each CDR3 protein has one entry. The sample yields 300,000 to 400,000 distinct CDR3 sequences, 20% to 25% seen once. CDR1 SGHRS and CDR2 YFSETQ come from the germline V gene. Deletions cut 0 bases from V and 1 base from J, with 13 bases between. CDR3 size: 16 residues. This clonotype was observed a handful of times. Its antigen remains unidentified. Sequencing used PBMCs or a T cell subset sorted from them (not recorded which). This chain uses TRBV5-1 with TRBJ1-1, with D possibly matching TRBD1 (5 bases). This TCR came from an adult woman who had mild COVID-19 (a few samples of this study predate the infection). Cell type and time point are not known. The CDR3 DNA reads as TGCGCCAGCAGCTTGGAGGTAGGGGCGGGGAACACTGAAGCTTTCTTT. It is translated as CASSLEVGAGNTEAFF.